Below, one TCR beta chain is given with its context. PCR was performed using 60 Vbeta and 13 Jbeta primers. The repertoire was sequenced with immunoSEQ multiplex PCR; TCRdb's copy has only in-frame clones and lacks some. The data hold some 180,000 clones, with roughly 70% observed a single time. The CDR3 is 14 residues long. Trimming took 5 bases from V and 2 from J, leaving 12 bases between them. This record belongs to a study of cytomegalovirus exposure and HLA in healthy donors. The TCR sequence derives from a woman under 30 in good health and CMV-seropositive. Sequencing used PBMCs. The rearrangement links TRBV23-1 to TRBJ1-2; the D gene is possibly TRBD1 (5 bases). TRBV23-1 is assigned to the ORF class and has an uncertain function. The CDR3: CASSKKGLNYGYTF. CDR3 coding DNA: TGCGCCAGCAGTAAAAAGGGGTTGAACTATGGCTACACCTTC.